This T cell receptor beta chain was identified during a study of blood T cell repertoires in COVID-19. Study background: In each case, the material was cDNA or gDNA derived from T cells, B-cell-depleted T cells, or PBMCs.

In this sample, this clone turned up once. In the authors' methods: From reference gene primer amplification, estimates of nucleated cell counts were derived. Method: immunoSEQ multiplex PCR; TCRdb's copy keeps in-frame clones and lacks some. V, J and clone size reflect that table, while D and trimming were determined from the DNA. The repertoire holds 90,000 to 120,000 clones, approximately 86% seen once, with approximately 2.6% in the top ten. All enrollees were roughly 18 to 95 years old and from roughly 26 US areas. Participants' own reports of clinical history determined their cohort assignment. The TCR sequence derives from a woman in her forties or fifties who had recovered from COVID-19. Sequences were obtained from PBMCs or T cells enriched from blood (not recorded which).

The CDR3 region is CASSLKTGDTEAFF. CDR3 nucleotide sequence: TGCGCCAGCAGCTTAAAGACAGGGGATACTGAAGCTTTCTTT. This sequence joins TRBV5-1 and TRBJ1-1, with 8 bases fitting TRBD1. J was trimmed by 5 bases and V by 2 bases; bases with no gene match: 5. Germline V gene sequence: CDR1 SGHRS, CDR2 YFSETQ. There are 14 residues in the CDR3. Full variable domain (outside the CDR3, taken from reference TRBV5-1 and TRBJ1-1): KAGVTQTPRYLIKTRGQQVTLSCSPISGHRSVSWYQQTPGQGLQFLFEYFSETQRNKGNFPGRFSGRQFSNSRSEMNVSTLELGDSALYLCASSLKTGDTEAFFGQGTRLTVV.